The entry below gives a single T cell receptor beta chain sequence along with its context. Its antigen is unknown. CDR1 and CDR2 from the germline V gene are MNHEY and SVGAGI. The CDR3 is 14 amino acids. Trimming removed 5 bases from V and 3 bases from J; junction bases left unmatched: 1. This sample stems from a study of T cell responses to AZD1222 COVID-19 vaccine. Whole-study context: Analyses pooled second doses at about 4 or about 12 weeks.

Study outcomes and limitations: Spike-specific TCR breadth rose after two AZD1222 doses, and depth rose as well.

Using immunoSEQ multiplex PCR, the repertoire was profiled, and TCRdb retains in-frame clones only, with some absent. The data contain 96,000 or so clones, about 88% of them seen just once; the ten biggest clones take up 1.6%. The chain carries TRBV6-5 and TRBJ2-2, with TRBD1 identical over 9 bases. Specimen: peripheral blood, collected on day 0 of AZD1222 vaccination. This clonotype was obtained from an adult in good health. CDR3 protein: CASSRQGDTGELFF. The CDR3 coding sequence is TGTGCCAGCAGTCGACAGGGGGACACCGGGGAGCTGTTTTTT.